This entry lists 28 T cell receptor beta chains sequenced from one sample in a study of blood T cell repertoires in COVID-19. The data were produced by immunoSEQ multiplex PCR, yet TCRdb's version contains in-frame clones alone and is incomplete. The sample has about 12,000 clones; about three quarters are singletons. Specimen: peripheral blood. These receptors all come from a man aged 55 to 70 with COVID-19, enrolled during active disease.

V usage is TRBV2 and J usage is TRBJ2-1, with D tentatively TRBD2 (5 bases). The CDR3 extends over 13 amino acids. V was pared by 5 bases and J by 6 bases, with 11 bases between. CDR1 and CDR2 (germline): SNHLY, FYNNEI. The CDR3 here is CASSISSLNEQFF. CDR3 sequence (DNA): TGTGCCAGCAGTATATCTAGCCTCAATGAGCAGTTCTTC.

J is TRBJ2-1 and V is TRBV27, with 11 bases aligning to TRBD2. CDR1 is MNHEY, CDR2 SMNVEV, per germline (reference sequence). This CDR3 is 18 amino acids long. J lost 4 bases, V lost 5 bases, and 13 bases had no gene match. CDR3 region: CASSQRGTSGQYYNEQFF. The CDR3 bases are TGTGCCAGCAGTCAAAGGGGGACTAGCGGACAGTATTACAATGAGCAGTTCTTC.

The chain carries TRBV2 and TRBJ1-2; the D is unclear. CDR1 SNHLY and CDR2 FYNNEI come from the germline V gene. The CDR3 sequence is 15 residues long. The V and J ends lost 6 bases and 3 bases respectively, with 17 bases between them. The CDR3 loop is CASSGVPIGHYGYTF. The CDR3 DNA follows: TGTGCCAGCAGCGGAGTCCCGATCGGCCACTATGGCTACACCTTC.

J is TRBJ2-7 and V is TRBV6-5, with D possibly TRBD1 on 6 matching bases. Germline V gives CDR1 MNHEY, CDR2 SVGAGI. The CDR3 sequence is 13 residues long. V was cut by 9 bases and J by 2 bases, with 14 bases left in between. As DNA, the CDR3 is TGTGCCAGAACGGGACATCGACCCTACGAGCAGTACGTC. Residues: CARTGHRPYEQYV.

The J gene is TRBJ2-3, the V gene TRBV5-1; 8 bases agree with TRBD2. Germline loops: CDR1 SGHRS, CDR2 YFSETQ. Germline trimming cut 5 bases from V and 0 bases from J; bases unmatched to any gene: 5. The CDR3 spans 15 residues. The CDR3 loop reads CASSDSGASTDTQYF. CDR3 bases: TGCGCCAGCAGTGATAGCGGGGCTAGCACAGATACGCAGTATTTT.

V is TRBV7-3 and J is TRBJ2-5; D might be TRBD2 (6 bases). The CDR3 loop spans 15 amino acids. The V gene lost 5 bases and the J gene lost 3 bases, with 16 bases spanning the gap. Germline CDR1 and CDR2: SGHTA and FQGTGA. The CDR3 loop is CASSPTGVAEETQYF. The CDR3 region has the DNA TGTGCCAGCAGCCCAACGGGGGTAGCGGAAGAGACCCAGTACTTC.

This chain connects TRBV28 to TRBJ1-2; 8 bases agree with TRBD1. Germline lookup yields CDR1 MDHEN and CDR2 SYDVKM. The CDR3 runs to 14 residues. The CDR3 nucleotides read TGTGCTCTACAGGGGGGCAGAACTAACTATGGCTACACCTTC. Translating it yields CALQGGRTNYGYTF.

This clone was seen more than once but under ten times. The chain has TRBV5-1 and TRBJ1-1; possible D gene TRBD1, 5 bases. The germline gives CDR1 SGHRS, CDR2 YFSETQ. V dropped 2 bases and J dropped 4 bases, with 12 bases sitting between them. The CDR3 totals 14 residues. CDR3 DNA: TGCGCCAGCAGCTTTCAGGGCCAGAGCACTGAAGCTTTCTTT. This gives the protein CASSFQGQSTEAFF. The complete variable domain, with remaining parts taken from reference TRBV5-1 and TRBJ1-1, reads KAGVTQTPRYLIKTRGQQVTLSCSPISGHRSVSWYQQTPGQGLQFLFEYFSETQRNKGNFPGRFSGRQFSNSRSEMNVSTLELGDSALYLCASSFQGQSTEAFFGQGTRLTVV.

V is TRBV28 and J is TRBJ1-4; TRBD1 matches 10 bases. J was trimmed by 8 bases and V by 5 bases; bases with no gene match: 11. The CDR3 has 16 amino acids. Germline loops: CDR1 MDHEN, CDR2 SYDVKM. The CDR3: CASSPGDRGTGEKLFF. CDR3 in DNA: TGTGCCAGCAGTCCAGGGGACAGGGGCACGGGAGAAAAACTGTTTTTT.

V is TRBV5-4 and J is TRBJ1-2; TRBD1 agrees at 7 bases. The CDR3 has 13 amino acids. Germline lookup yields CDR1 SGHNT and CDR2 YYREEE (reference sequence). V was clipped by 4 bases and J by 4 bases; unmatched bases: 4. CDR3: CASSQGQIYGYTF. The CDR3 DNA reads TGTGCCAGCAGCCAGGGACAGATCTATGGCTACACCTTC.

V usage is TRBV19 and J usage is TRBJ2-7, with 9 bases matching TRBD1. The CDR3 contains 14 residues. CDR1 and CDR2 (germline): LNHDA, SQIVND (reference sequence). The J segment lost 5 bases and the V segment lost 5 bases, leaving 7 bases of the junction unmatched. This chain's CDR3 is CASSYRDRVHEQYF. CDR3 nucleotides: TGTGCCAGTAGTTACCGGGACAGGGTCCACGAGCAGTACTTC.

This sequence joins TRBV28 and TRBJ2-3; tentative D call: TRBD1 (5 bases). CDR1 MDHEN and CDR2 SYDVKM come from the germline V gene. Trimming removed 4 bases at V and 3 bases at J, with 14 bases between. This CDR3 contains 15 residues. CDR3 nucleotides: TGTGCCAGCAGTTCGCAGGGCAGGGCGACAGATACGCAGTATTTT. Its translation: CASSSQGRATDTQYF.

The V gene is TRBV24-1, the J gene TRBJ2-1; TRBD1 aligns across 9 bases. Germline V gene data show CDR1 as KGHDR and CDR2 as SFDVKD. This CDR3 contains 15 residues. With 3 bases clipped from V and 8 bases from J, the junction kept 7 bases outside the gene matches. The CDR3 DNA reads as TGTGCCACCAGTGATGGGACAGGGTGGTTGGATGAGCAGTTCTTC. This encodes CATSDGTGWLDEQFF.

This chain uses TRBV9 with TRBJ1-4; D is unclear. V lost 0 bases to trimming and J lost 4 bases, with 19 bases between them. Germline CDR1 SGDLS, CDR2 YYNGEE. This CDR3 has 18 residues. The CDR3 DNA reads TGTGCCAGCAGCGTAGCGGGGTTGGGAACGCTGGGTAATGAAAAACTGTTTTTT. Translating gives CASSVAGLGTLGNEKLFF. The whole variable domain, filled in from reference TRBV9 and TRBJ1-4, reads DSGVTQTPKHLITATGQRVTLRCSPRSGDLSVYWYQQSLDQGLQFLIQYYNGEERAKGNILERFSAQQFPDLHSELNLSSLELGDSALYFCASSVAGLGTLGNEKLFFGSGTQLSVL.

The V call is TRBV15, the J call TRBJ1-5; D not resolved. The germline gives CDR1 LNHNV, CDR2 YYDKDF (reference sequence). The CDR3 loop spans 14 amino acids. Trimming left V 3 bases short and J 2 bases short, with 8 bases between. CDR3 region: CATSSRGGNQPQHF. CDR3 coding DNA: TGTGCCACCAGCAGTCGAGGCGGCAATCAGCCCCAGCATTTT.

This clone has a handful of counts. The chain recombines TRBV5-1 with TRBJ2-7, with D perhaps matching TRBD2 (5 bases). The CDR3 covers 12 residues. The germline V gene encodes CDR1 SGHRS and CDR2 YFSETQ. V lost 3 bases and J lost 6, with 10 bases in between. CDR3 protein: CASSWTGPEQYF. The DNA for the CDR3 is TGCGCCAGCAGCTGGACTGGTCCCGAGCAGTACTTC.

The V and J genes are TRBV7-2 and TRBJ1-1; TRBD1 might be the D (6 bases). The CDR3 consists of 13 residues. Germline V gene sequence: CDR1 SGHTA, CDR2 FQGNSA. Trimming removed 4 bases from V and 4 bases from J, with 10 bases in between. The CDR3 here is CASSSNRATEAFF. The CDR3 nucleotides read TGTGCCAGCAGCTCCAACAGGGCCACTGAAGCTTTCTTT.

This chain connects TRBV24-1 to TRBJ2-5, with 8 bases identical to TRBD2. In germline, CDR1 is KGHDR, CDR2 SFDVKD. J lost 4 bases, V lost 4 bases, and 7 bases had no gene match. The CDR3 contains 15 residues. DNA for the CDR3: TGTGCCACCAGTGACCCGATAGCGGGAACAGAGACCCAGTACTTC. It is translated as CATSDPIAGTETQYF.

In DNA form, the CDR3 reads TGTGCCAGCAGCTTACGAGTTCGGGACTTACGGACCGGGGAGCTGTTTTTT. Its translation: CASSLRVRDLRTGELFF. The chain is built from TRBV5-6 and TRBJ2-2, with D possibly matching TRBD2 (6 bases). There are 17 residues in the CDR3. The V and J ends lost 2 bases and 5 bases respectively, with 19 bases between them. Germline lookup yields CDR1 SGHDT and CDR2 YYEEEE.

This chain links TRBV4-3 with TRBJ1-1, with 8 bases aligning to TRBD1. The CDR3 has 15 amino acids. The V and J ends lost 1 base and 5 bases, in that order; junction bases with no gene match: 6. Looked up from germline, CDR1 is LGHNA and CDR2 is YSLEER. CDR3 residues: CASSQVQGARTEAFF. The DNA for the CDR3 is TGCGCCAGCAGCCAAGTTCAGGGGGCGCGGACTGAAGCTTTCTTT.

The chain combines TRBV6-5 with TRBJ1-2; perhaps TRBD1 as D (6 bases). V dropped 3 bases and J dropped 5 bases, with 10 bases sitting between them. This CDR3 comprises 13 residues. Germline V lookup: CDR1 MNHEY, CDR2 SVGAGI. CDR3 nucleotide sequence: TGTGCCAGCAGTTATCGGCAGGGGTATGGCTACACCTTC. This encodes CASSYRQGYGYTF.

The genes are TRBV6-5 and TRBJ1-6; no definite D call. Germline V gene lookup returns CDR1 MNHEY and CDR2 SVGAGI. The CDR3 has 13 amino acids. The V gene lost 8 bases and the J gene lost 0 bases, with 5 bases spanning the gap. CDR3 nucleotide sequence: TGTGCCAGCCTAAGCTCCTATAATTCACCCCTCCACTTT. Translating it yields CASLSSYNSPLHF.

The CDR3 bases are TGTGCCAGCAGCCAAGATGGGGGACAGGGGAATGAAAAACTGTTTTTT. Amino acid sequence: CASSQDGGQGNEKLFF. The chain joins TRBV3-1 (or the pseudogene TRBV3-2) to TRBJ1-4; TRBD1 matches at 10 bases. CDR3 length: 16 residues. The V segment lost 0 bases and the J segment 5 bases; nucleotides outside the gene matches: 3. From germline, CDR1 is LGHDT and CDR2 YNNKEL (reference sequence).

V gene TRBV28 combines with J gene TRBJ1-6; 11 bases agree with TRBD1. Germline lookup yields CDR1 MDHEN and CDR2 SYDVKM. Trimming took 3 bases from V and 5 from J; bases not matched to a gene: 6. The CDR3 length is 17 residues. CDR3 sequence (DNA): TGTGCCAGCAGTTTCATGGACAGGGGGCTTAATAATTCACCCCTCCACTTT. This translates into CASSFMDRGLNNSPLHF. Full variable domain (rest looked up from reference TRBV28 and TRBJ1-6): DVKVTQSSRYLVKRTGEKVFLECVQDMDHENMFWYRQDPGLGLRLIYFSYDVKMKEKGDIPEGYSVSREKKERFSLILESASTNQTSMYLCASSFMDRGLNNSPLHFGNGTRLTVT.

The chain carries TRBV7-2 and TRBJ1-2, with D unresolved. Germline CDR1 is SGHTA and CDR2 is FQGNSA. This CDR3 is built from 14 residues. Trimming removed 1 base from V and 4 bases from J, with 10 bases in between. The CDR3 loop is CASSLGTASYGYTF. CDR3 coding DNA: TGTGCCAGCAGCTTAGGCACAGCTTCCTATGGCTACACCTTC.

For the CDR3, the DNA is TGCGCCAGCAGCCCAGGGCAGGGCTCTGGAAACACCATATATTTT. Amino acids: CASSPGQGSGNTIYF. The chain joins TRBV4-3 to TRBJ1-3, with D perhaps TRBD1 (5 bases). Trimming stripped 4 bases from V and 0 bases from J, with 10 bases between. Germline CDR1 LGHNA, CDR2 YSLEER. The CDR3 extends over 15 amino acids.

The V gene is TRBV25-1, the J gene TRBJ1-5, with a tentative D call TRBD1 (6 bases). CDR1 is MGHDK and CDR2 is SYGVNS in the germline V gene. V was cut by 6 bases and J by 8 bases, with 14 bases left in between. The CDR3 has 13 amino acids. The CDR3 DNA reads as TGTGCCAGCAGACCCGGAGAGGGGGAGCCCCAGCATTTT. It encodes CASRPGEGEPQHF.

CDR3: CASSERTWSNEQFF. The CDR3 DNA reads TGTGCCAGTAGTGAGCGGACCTGGTCCAATGAGCAGTTCTTC. The genes are TRBV19 and TRBJ2-1, with a weak D call TRBD2 (5 bases). CDR3 size: 14 residues. Looked up from germline, CDR1 is LNHDA and CDR2 is SQIVND (reference sequence). V was pared by 5 bases and J by 6 bases, with 14 bases between.